Below, 22 T cell receptor beta chains from the same sample are listed, as sequenced in a study of beta chain features in type 1 diabetes. Overall study results and limits: For Type 1 diabetes patients, all four CD4+ subsets carried TCRB CDR3s that were moderately but significantly shorter.

Their cognate antigens are unknown. The isolated RNA, all of it, was reverse transcribed, so expressed TCRB transcripts were what got sequenced. The assay was immunoSEQ multiplex PCR, and TCRdb's table has in-frame clones only and misses some. The sample lists about 370,000 clones; around 10% were seen once. Sequencing input: central memory CD4+ T cells from blood. The origin of the receptors is a young man with type 1 diabetes.

This chain uses TRBV5-1 with TRBJ2-2; D remains ambiguous. V lost 6 bases, J lost 0 bases, and 9 bases lay in between. Germline CDR1 SGHRS, CDR2 YFSETQ. The CDR3 is made up of 14 amino acids. CDR3: CASTIRSNTGELFF. DNA of the CDR3: TGCGCCAGCACAATTCGGTCGAACACCGGGGAGCTGTTTTTT.

The rearrangement links TRBV6-6 to TRBJ1-2; the match to TRBD1 covers 8 bases. Germline V gives CDR1 MNHNY, CDR2 SVGAGI (reference sequence). CDR3 length equals 14 residues. After removal of 3 bases from V and 8 bases from J, the junction contained 8 bases not matched to a gene. The CDR3 DNA is TGTGCCAGCAGTTATCGGGACAGGATGTGGGGCTACACCTTC. Its protein product is CASSYRDRMWGYTF.

This clone was counted a few times. The chain recombines TRBV29-1 with TRBJ2-3; 13 bases agree with TRBD2. The CDR3 is 16 amino acids. Looked up from germline, CDR1 is SQVTM and CDR2 is ANQGSEA. J gave up 3 bases and V 6 bases, and 9 bases lay outside the gene matches. The CDR3, as DNA: TGCAGCGTCAGGGGTGGGACTAGCGGGATGACAGATACGCAGTATTTT. Translating gives CSVRGGTSGMTDTQYF.

Only a few counts were recorded for this clone. This sample includes further DNA sequences coding for the same CDR3. The chain employs TRBV5-1 and TRBJ2-1, with TRBD2 identical over 9 bases. The CDR3 has 15 amino acids. V shed 0 bases and J 3 bases; nucleotides not matched to a gene: 1. Germline CDR1 SGHRS, CDR2 YFSETQ. Here the CDR3 reads CASSLGLADYNEQFF. In DNA, the CDR3 is TGCGCCAGCAGCTTGGGACTAGCGGACTACAATGAGCAGTTCTTC.

The rearrangement uses TRBV7-2 and TRBJ2-7; D is unclear. V shed 5 bases and J shed 6 bases, with 14 bases lying between them. The germline V gene has CDR1 SGHTA and CDR2 FQGNSA. The CDR3 is 13 residues long. In DNA form, the CDR3 reads TGTGCCAGCAGCCCACGATCTATGGGCGAGCAGTACTTC. It is translated as CASSPRSMGEQYF.

The J gene is TRBJ1-3, the V gene TRBV5-1; 7 positions agree with TRBD1. This CDR3 spans 13 amino acids. The germline CDR1 and CDR2 sequences are SGHRS and YFSETQ. Trimming cost V 5 bases and J 7 bases; bases outside gene matches: 6. In nucleotides, the CDR3 is TGCGCCAGCAGACCTACAGGGGTCAACACCATATATTTT. This sequence encodes CASRPTGVNTIYF.

V and J are TRBV7-8 and TRBJ1-5; no clear D. V was pared by 2 bases and J by 1 base, with 9 bases between. Germline loops: CDR1 SGHVS, CDR2 FQNEAQ. The CDR3 is 15 residues long. The CDR3 DNA sequence: TGTGCCAGCAGCTTATTGAGCGAAAGCAATCAGCCCCAGCATTTT. It translates to CASSLLSESNQPQHF. The whole variable domain, remainder taken from reference TRBV7-8 and TRBJ1-5, is GAGVSQSPRYKVAKRGQDVALRCDPISGHVSLFWYQQALGQGPEFLTYFQNEAQLDKSGLPSDRFFAERPEGSVSTLKIQRTQQEDSAVYLCASSLLSESNQPQHFGDGTRLSIL.

The V gene is TRBV11-3, the J gene TRBJ2-3; D uncertain. Germline CDR1 SGHNT, CDR2 YENEEA. The V end was cut by 5 bases, the J end by 6 bases, with 12 bases between. The CDR3 runs 13 residues. The CDR3 nucleotides are TGTGCCAGCAGCGAGGTTTTCGCTGATACGCAGTATTTT. Its protein product is CASSEVFADTQYF.

This clone was seen only a few times. The genes are TRBV6-1 and TRBJ2-7; a weak D match, TRBD1 (6 bases). V was clipped by 1 base and J by 3 bases, with 19 bases between them. Germline CDR1 is MNHNS and CDR2 is SASEGT. The CDR3 extends over 17 amino acids. CDR3 coding DNA: TGTGCCAGCAGTGAAGTTGCAGGGGCCACCATCTTCTACGAGCAGTACTTC. Protein product: CASSEVAGATIFYEQYF.

This chain uses TRBV29-1 with TRBJ2-7; TRBD1 matches at 11 bases. With 6 bases clipped from V and 4 bases from J, the junction kept 5 bases outside the gene matches. This CDR3 spans 13 amino acids. Germline V gene lookup returns CDR1 SQVTM and CDR2 ANQGSEA. CDR3 sequence: CSVGTGGLYEQYF. As DNA, the CDR3 is TGCAGCGTCGGGACAGGGGGTTTATACGAGCAGTACTTC.

The sample holds a few counts of this clone. This chain links TRBV28 with TRBJ2-2; D is possibly TRBD2 (6 bases). The CDR3 loop spans 13 amino acids. Per the germline V gene, CDR1 is MDHEN and CDR2 is SYDVKM. Trimming left V 2 bases short and J 6 bases short, with 7 bases between. The CDR3: CASSLAGSGELFF. CDR3 nucleotide sequence: TGTGCCAGCAGTTTAGCGGGGTCCGGGGAGCTGTTTTTT. The whole variable domain, remainder taken from reference TRBV28 and TRBJ2-2, is DVKVTQSSRYLVKRTGEKVFLECVQDMDHENMFWYRQDPGLGLRLIYFSYDVKMKEKGDIPEGYSVSREKKERFSLILESASTNQTSMYLCASSLAGSGELFFGEGSRLTVL.

This clone was detected only a few times. The V and J genes are TRBV27 and TRBJ2-1; D perhaps matches TRBD2 (6 bases). The CDR3 totals 16 residues. V gave up 2 bases and J gave up 4 bases, with 15 bases separating them. From germline, CDR1 is MNHEY and CDR2 SMNVEV (reference sequence). The CDR3 DNA reads as TGTGCCAGCAGTTTAGGAGCGGGTGGGGGGTACAATGAGCAGTTCTTC. Translating gives CASSLGAGGGYNEQFF.

This clone has a handful of counts. This chain uses TRBV5-1 with TRBJ2-7; TRBD1 matches at 10 bases. Trimming took 4 bases from V and 5 from J; bases not matched to a gene: 6. The CDR3 has 14 residues. The germline gives CDR1 SGHRS, CDR2 YFSETQ. This CDR3 reads CASSTGQGNHEQYF. DNA of the CDR3: TGCGCCAGCAGCACGGGACAGGGGAACCACGAGCAGTACTTC.

The chain is built from TRBV7-3 and TRBJ2-3, with TRBD1 matching 7 bases. V was clipped by 4 bases and J by 2 bases; unmatched bases: 3. Germline V CDR1 and CDR2: SGHTA, FQGTGA. This CDR3 region has 14 residues. CDR3 protein: CASSWDRNTDTQYF. In DNA form, the CDR3 reads TGTGCCAGCAGCTGGGACAGAAACACAGATACGCAGTATTTT.

The chain employs TRBV7-2 and TRBJ1-5; TRBD1 matches 11 bases. CDR3 length: 18 amino acids. In germline, CDR1 is SGHTA, CDR2 FQGNSA. V lost 2 bases, J lost 0 bases, and 6 bases stayed unmatched. The CDR3 reads CASSLKAGTGGSNQPQHF. The CDR3 DNA is TGTGCCAGCAGCTTAAAAGCCGGGACAGGGGGTAGCAATCAGCCCCAGCATTTT.

This clone came up many times. The sample carries other DNA sequences with the same CDR3. The J gene is TRBJ1-1, the V gene TRBV28; D gene uncertain. The CDR3 has 12 residues. The V end was cut by 8 bases, the J end by 0 bases, with 7 bases between. Germline V CDR1 and CDR2: MDHEN, SYDVKM. This CDR3 is CASGVMNTEAFF. In nucleotides, the CDR3 is TGTGCCAGCGGCGTCATGAACACTGAAGCTTTCTTT.

The sample holds many counts of this clone. The chain carries TRBV5-4 and TRBJ2-3, with 8 bases fitting TRBD2. J was trimmed by 2 bases and V by 5 bases; bases with no gene match: 7. This CDR3 is built from 15 residues. Germline assignment: CDR1 SGHNT and CDR2 YYREEE (reference sequence). For the CDR3, the DNA is TGTGCCAGCAGTCCCGGGAGGGCTCCCACAGATACGCAGTATTTT. Translated: CASSPGRAPTDTQYF.

A few counts support this clone. J is TRBJ1-5 and V is TRBV6-5; TRBD1 matches 8 bases. The CDR3 runs to 14 residues. Unmatched junction bases numbered 9, after V lost 5 bases and J lost 9 bases. CDR1 is MNHEY and CDR2 is SVGAGI in the germline V gene. CDR3 DNA: TGTGCCAGCAGTGATACTACAGGGGGAAGGCCCCAGCATTTT. It translates to CASSDTTGGRPQHF.

This clone was counted ten times or more. This rearrangement joins TRBV4-1 to TRBJ2-5; D is perhaps TRBD2 (6 bases). Trimming took off 1 base at V and 3 bases at J, with 15 bases between the two ends. The CDR3 contains 16 residues. Per the germline V gene, CDR1 is MGHRA and CDR2 is YSYEKL. CDR3 amino acids: CASSQGSGGAEETQYF. The CDR3 nucleotides are TGCGCCAGCAGCCAAGGAAGTGGAGGGGCAGAAGAGACCCAGTACTTC.

The V call is TRBV11-3, the J call TRBJ1-4, with TRBD1 matching over 7 bases. The CDR3 consists of 14 residues. Germline V lookup: CDR1 SGHNT, CDR2 YENEEA. V was clipped by 2 bases and J by 8 bases; unmatched bases: 5. The CDR3 nucleotides read TGTGCCAGCAGCTTAAACAGGGGTGACGAAAAACTGTTTTTT. Its translation: CASSLNRGDEKLFF.

This clone was recorded a few times. This chain uses TRBV29-1 with TRBJ1-2; TRBD1 might be the D (5 bases). The CDR3 runs to 14 residues. The V and J ends lost 4 bases and 8 bases respectively, with 20 bases between them. CDR1 and CDR2 (germline): SQVTM, ANQGSEA. The CDR3 reads CSVGVGDGGGGYTF. The CDR3 nucleotides read TGCAGCGTTGGGGTGGGGGACGGCGGAGGCGGCTACACCTTC.

CDR3 sequence: CATSRDLVAGALGTQYF. CDR3 sequence (DNA): TGTGCCACCAGCAGAGATCTTGTAGCGGGAGCCCTGGGGACCCAGTACTTC. The V call is TRBV15, the J call TRBJ2-5, with TRBD2 identical over 9 bases. Germline CDR1 and CDR2: LNHNV and YYDKDF (reference sequence). Germline trimming cut 0 bases from V and 7 bases from J; bases unmatched to any gene: 12. This CDR3 has 17 amino acids.